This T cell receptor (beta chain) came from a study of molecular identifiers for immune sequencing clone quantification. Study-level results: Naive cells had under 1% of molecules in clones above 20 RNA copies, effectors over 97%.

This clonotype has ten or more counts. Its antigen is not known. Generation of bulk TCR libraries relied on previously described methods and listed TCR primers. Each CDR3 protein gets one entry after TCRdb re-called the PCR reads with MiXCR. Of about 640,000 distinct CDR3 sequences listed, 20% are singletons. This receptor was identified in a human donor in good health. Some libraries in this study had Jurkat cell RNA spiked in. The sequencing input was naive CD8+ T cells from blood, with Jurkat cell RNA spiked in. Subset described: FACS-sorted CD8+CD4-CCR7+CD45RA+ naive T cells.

DNA of the CDR3: TGTGCCAGCAGAGAACCAGAGAAAGAGACCCAGTACTTC. Translated, it gives CASREPEKETQYF. This sequence joins TRBV28 and TRBJ2-5; the D is unclear. CDR3 length: 13 amino acids. V gave up 6 bases and J gave up 3 bases, with 11 bases separating them. The germline CDR1 and CDR2 sequences are MDHEN and SYDVKM.